This entry concerns a single T cell receptor beta chain. The antigen it recognizes is unknown. One base away there is no much larger clone; base qualities are not given. This sample was taken from a study of shared clonotypes between healthy human individuals (dated by TCRdb to the early 2020s). Notes on the research overall: The cohort comprised two women and a few men aged 18 to 49 years. For each donor, three plates each were used for CD4 naive and CD4 memory, two plates were used for CD8 naive, and one plate was used for CD8 memory. To estimate repertoire size and how much clonotype sharing occurs between individuals, the study deeply sequenced the blood TCR repertoires of several healthy adults. To increase sequencing depth and limit assay-specific biases, TCR repertoire library preparation and sequencing were carried out by different laboratories using diverse techniques. Between about 0.8 and 8.9 billion PBMCs per donor were obtained by leukapheresis. Study-wide findings and limitations: Based on pairwise subsampling, the degree of clonotype sharing among donors was expected to be affected by sequencing depth. Sampling was restricted to blood, and TCR repertoires in tissue are likely to differ from TCR repertoires in blood. When a handful of donors were compared, the shared fraction of clonotypes was roughly 4.8% for naive CD4, 3.5% to 4% for naive CD8, roughly 2.5% for memory CD4, and approximately 0.4% for memory CD8. Larger estimated clonotype richness was generally found for naive subsets than for memory subsets. Compared with non-shared clonotypes, clonotypes shared by all four sorted-subset donors had higher generation probabilities. Rarefaction of sorted-subset datasets indicated incomplete sequencing despite the large sequencing depth. Because the study included only a small number of donors, the genetic and exposure-history diversity represented was limited.

Donors were healthy HIV-negative adults with no recently reported acute infections or vaccinations. All donors were Caucasian adults living in Nashville, Tennessee, USA. CD4+ T cells were enriched by magnetic negative selection, after which naive cells were positively selected on CD45RA and the negative fraction was taken as the memory subset. After blood collection by leukapheresis, PBMCs were isolated using Ficoll-Histopaque density gradient centrifugation and then cryopreserved in the vapor phase of liquid nitrogen. Purity and quantity of every magnetically sorted T cell population were checked by analytical flow cytometry. Genomic DNA was isolated from every sorted fraction and measured by UV absorbance on a Nanodrop 2000c. After removal of 6 bases from V and 0 bases from J, the junction retains 2 bases not matched to a gene. Via the germline V gene, CDR1 is MNHEY and CDR2 SVGAGI. The CDR3 holds 14 amino acids from the cysteine to the phenylalanine. The retained sequence is limited to the CDR3, 42 bases, with the frame set at the first base.

Using the deep immunoSEQ assay, TCR CDR3 regions were amplified from genomic DNA by multiplex PCR. Extracted genomic DNA from each cell subset was spread evenly across all wells of several immunoSEQ 96-well plates, with each plate serving as a replicate. For sorted subsets, approximately 0.2 ug of genomic DNA, equivalent to 30,000 or so T cell genomes, went into each replicate PCR. Purified libraries were quantified with a Qubit 3.0 fluorometer, sized on a Bioanalyzer 2100, and re-quantified with the KAPA Library Quantification kit. Every immunoSEQ 96-well plate was sequenced on a dedicated single-read 150-cycle Illumina NextSeq 550 flow cell. The original pipeline was this. The immunoSEQ output contained only junctional sequences without quality scores, so filtering could not match that applied to full-length reads. To assign V/J genes and CDR3, sequences were annotated using PyIR, a Python wrapper for IgBLAST v1.9, with IMGT germline references. Reads were filtered out if the reads had weak V/J assignments (E-value above 1e-6), no CDR3, stop codons, out-of-frame junctions, or ambiguous translated residues. V3J clonotypes were defined as sequences sharing an identical inferred V gene, J gene, and CDR3 amino acid sequence. To compute the percentage overlap between repertoires, the number of shared unique clonotypes was divided by the size of the smaller repertoire. Repertoire richness was assessed with RTK rarefaction, the Chao1 estimator, and Recon v2.1 estimates of unobserved clonotypes. Generation probabilities for all TCRbeta clonotypes obtained by the gDNA method from a handful of donors were computed using OLGA. The table was pulled from immuneACCESS by TCRdb, which kept in-frame rearrangements only. Such tables lose some clones; where checked, under half of the loss comes from unresolved V genes, and the rest has no known cause. V and J calls and clone size come straight from that table; D and trimming were deduced from the DNA. This sample gives a few million clones in total; just under 95% of them show up just once. More than 0.35% of the sample comes from the top ten.

The chain is made from TRBV6-5 and TRBJ2-3; the central 8 bases match TRBD2. Sequencing used naive CD4+ T cells from PBMCs. The cell subset or site label of this sample denotes: CD45RA+ positively selected. This TCR was sampled from a man aged 18 to 29 in good health. Some clones in this sample may be carry-over from other donors' samples. The sequenced DNA is TGTGCCAGCAGGGCTAGCGGGAGCACAGATACGCAGTATTTT. It specifies CASRASGSTDTQYF.